This entry lists 5 T cell receptor beta chains sequenced from one sample in a study of spatial heterogeneity in lung cancer. Time point indicated: sample taken at primary tumor resection. TCRdb used MiXCR to reprocess the 5' RACE reads, holding one entry per CDR3 protein. This repertoire shows more than 60,000 distinct CDR3 sequences, under 8.5% found once; its top ten account for roughly 7%. Source: PBMCs, taken at surgery. Source of these receptors: a male donor with early-stage non-small cell lung cancer.

This clonotype was recorded many times. The J gene is TRBJ2-3, the V gene TRBV9, with 9 nucleotides matching TRBD2. Germline V gives CDR1 SGDLS, CDR2 YYNGEE. Trimming at V came to 0 bases and at J to 5 bases, leaving 7 bases not matched to a gene. This CDR3 region has 16 residues. The CDR3 region is CASSVGSGRNEDTQYF. CDR3 coding DNA: TGTGCCAGCAGCGTAGGGAGCGGGAGGAATGAAGATACGCAGTATTTT.

There are a few counts of this clonotype. The rearrangement links TRBV2 to TRBJ2-3; the D call may be TRBD1 or TRBD2 (5 bases each). This CDR3 has 12 residues. Germline assignment: CDR1 SNHLY and CDR2 FYNNEI. The V gene lost 10 bases and the J gene lost 4 bases, with 12 bases spanning the gap. This chain's CDR3 is CANSEGPDTQYF. DNA for the CDR3: TGTGCCAACTCCGAGGGGCCAGATACGCAGTATTTT.

Ten or more counts support this clonotype. The chain carries TRBV11-2 and TRBJ1-3; the D gene is possibly TRBD1 (6 bases). The ends were cut back, 1 base at V and 3 bases at J, with 16 bases in the middle. The CDR3 length is 17 residues. CDR1 SGHAT and CDR2 FQNNGV come from the germline V gene. In nucleotides, the CDR3 is TGTGCCAGCAGCTTAGTCACAGGGTCTTCGGGTGGAAACACCATATATTTT. It translates to CASSLVTGSSGGNTIYF.

This clonotype appeared many times. J is TRBJ2-7 and V is TRBV11-2; no clear D. The length of the CDR3 is 11 residues. The V and J ends lost 6 bases and 3 bases respectively, with 6 bases between them. Germline CDR1 reads SGHAT; CDR2 reads FQNNGV. CDR3: CASSSDYEQYF. The DNA for the CDR3 is TGTGCCAGCAGTTCAGACTACGAGCAGTACTTC.

This clonotype has only one observation. The chain has TRBV27 and TRBJ1-2; 7 bases agree with TRBD1. Trimming removed 4 bases from V and 5 bases from J; junction bases left unmatched: 13. The CDR3 runs 16 residues. The V gene's germline CDR1 is MNHEY and CDR2 SMNVEV (reference sequence). The CDR3 protein is CASSSEGTARAYGYTF. Written as DNA, the CDR3 is TGTGCCAGCAGTTCAGAAGGGACAGCGAGGGCGTATGGCTACACCTTC.